The 15 T cell receptor beta chains below come from one sample, sequenced in a study of cytomegalovirus exposure and HLA in healthy donors. Primers for the PCR totalled 60 Vbeta and 13 Jbeta. The method was immunoSEQ multiplex PCR; TCRdb's version includes in-frame clones alone and lacks a portion of them. This listing includes 130,000 or so clones. Sequencing used PBMCs. The receptor set was obtained from a woman in her late teens or twenties in good health and CMV-seronegative.

V gene TRBV25-1 combines with J gene TRBJ1-1, with a weak D call TRBD1 (6 bases). Germline loops: CDR1 MGHDK, CDR2 SYGVNS. The CDR3 spans 13 residues. V was clipped by 3 bases and J by 5 bases, with 10 bases between them. The DNA for the CDR3 is TGTGCCAGCAGTGACCTAACAGGGACTGAAGCTTTCTTT. Translation: CASSDLTGTEAFF.

The chain joins TRBV7-6 to TRBJ2-6; D is perhaps TRBD1 (5 bases). The germline CDR1 and CDR2 sequences are SGHVS and FNYEAQ. Trimming removed 5 bases at V and 2 bases at J, with 22 bases between. The CDR3 extends over 19 amino acids. The CDR3 sequence is CASSHYTAGPWPGANVLTF. The CDR3 bases are TGTGCCAGCAGCCATTATACGGCAGGGCCCTGGCCTGGGGCCAACGTCCTGACTTTC.

This chain joins TRBV6-1 and TRBJ1-5, with D unclear. This CDR3 comprises 14 residues. V lost 8 bases and J 6 bases, leaving 17 bases between the germline ends. Germline V gene lookup returns CDR1 MNHNS and CDR2 SASEGT. The CDR3 region is CASAAGAWPQPQHF. The DNA of the CDR3 is TGTGCCAGCGCCGCAGGCGCGTGGCCTCAGCCCCAGCATTTT.

CDR3 DNA: TGTGCCAGCAGAAGACAGGGCGCTAACACCGGGGAGCTGTTTTTT. This translates into CASRRQGANTGELFF. The J gene is TRBJ2-2, the V gene TRBV5-8; 7 nucleotides match TRBD1. The CDR3 is 15 amino acids. Unmatched junction bases numbered 6, after V lost 5 bases and J lost 2 bases. Germline-derived CDR1 and CDR2 are SGHTS and YDEGEE.

The genes are TRBV6-1 and TRBJ2-5; 8 nucleotides agree with TRBD1. The trim removed 7 bases at V and 2 bases at J, leaving 3 bases unmatched. Germline CDR1 and CDR2: MNHNS and SASEGT. This CDR3 contains 13 residues. CDR3 in DNA: TGTGCCAGCAACACAGGGGGACAAGAGACCCAGTACTTC. Protein sequence: CASNTGGQETQYF.

This sequence joins TRBV6-6 and TRBJ2-1; D perhaps matches TRBD2 (7 bases). Trimming took off 0 bases at V and 6 bases at J, with 15 bases between the two ends. There are 16 residues in the CDR3. From germline, CDR1 is MNHNY and CDR2 SVGAGI (reference sequence). Here the CDR3 DNA reads TGTGCCAGCAGTTACTCCGGAGGGGGGGTGTCCAATGAGCAGTTCTTC. Its protein is CASSYSGGGVSNEQFF.

The chain has TRBV18 and TRBJ2-6; 9 bases are shared with TRBD1. The trim removed 4 bases at V and 0 bases at J, leaving 4 bases unmatched. The CDR3 is 17 amino acids. Per the germline V gene, CDR1 is KGHSH and CDR2 is LQKENI. CDR3 amino acids: CASSQGQGGSGANVLTF. CDR3 in DNA: TGTGCCAGCTCACAGGGACAGGGTGGCTCTGGGGCCAACGTCCTGACTTTC.

The gene calls are TRBV29-1 and TRBJ1-3, with D uncertain. The CDR3 runs 14 residues. Per germline, CDR1 SQVTM and CDR2 ANQGSEA. V dropped 7 bases and J dropped 0 bases, with 13 bases sitting between them. The CDR3 sequence is CSGRFYFSGNTIYF. CDR3 sequence (DNA): TGCAGCGGGCGGTTTTATTTCTCTGGAAACACCATATATTTT.

This chain connects TRBV30 to TRBJ1-5; the D is unclear. Germline CDR1 and CDR2: GTSNPN and SVGIG (reference sequence). The V and J ends lost 3 bases and 1 base respectively, with 10 bases between them. This CDR3 is 14 amino acids long. The CDR3 is CAWRGSGSNQPQHF. CDR3 in DNA: TGTGCCTGGAGGGGGAGTGGGAGCAATCAGCCCCAGCATTTT. Full variable domain (remainder filled in from reference TRBV30 and TRBJ1-5): SQTIHQWPATLVQPVGSPLSLECTVEGTSNPNLYWYRQAAGRGLQLLFYSVGIGQISSEVPQNLSASRPQDRQFILSSKKLLLSDSGFYLCAWRGSGSNQPQHFGDGTRLSIL.

The chain carries TRBV7-9 and TRBJ2-5, with no clear D. Matching the DNA end better, TRBJ2-7 makes the J call doubtful. The CDR3 has 11 amino acids. Looked up from germline, CDR1 is SEHNR and CDR2 is FQNEAQ (reference sequence). Here the CDR3 reads CASTNLHEQYF. The CDR3, as DNA: TGTGCCAGCACCAATCTTCACGAGCAGTACTTC.

The chain combines TRBV19 with TRBJ2-1; D not certain. V was clipped by 11 bases and J by 4 bases, with 12 bases between them. The CDR3 has 12 residues. The germline gives CDR1 LNHDA, CDR2 SQIVND (reference sequence). CDR3 coding DNA: TGTGCCTCCTCAAGAGAATACAATGAGCAGTTCTTC. This sequence encodes CASSREYNEQFF.

The J gene is TRBJ1-3, the V gene TRBV5-1, with 7 bases fitting TRBD1. The CDR3 has 17 amino acids. Germline loops: CDR1 SGHRS, CDR2 YFSETQ. Trimming cost V 2 bases and J 0 bases; bases outside gene matches: 8. This chain's CDR3 is CASSLYETGISGNTIYF. CDR3 DNA: TGCGCCAGCAGCTTATATGAGACAGGGATCTCTGGAAACACCATATATTTT.

The CDR3 protein is CASSRGPNNEQFF. The DNA for the CDR3 is TGTGCCAGCTCAAGGGGCCCTAACAATGAGCAGTTCTTC. The rearrangement joins TRBV2 to TRBJ2-1; possibly TRBD1 for D (5 bases). The V end was cut by 8 bases, the J end by 5 bases, with 13 bases between. CDR1 SNHLY and CDR2 FYNNEI come from the germline V gene. The CDR3 sequence is 13 residues long.

V usage is TRBV2 and J usage is TRBJ2-7, with 8 bases identical to TRBD1. CDR3 length: 13 amino acids. V shed 7 bases and J 5 bases; nucleotides not matched to a gene: 7. CDR1 SNHLY and CDR2 FYNNEI come from the germline V gene. CDR3 sequence: CASNPDRAHEQYF. DNA for the CDR3: TGTGCCAGCAACCCGGACAGGGCCCACGAGCAGTACTTC.

The V and J genes are TRBV19 and TRBJ2-1; tentative D call: TRBD2 (6 bases). The V gene lost 0 bases and the J gene lost 0 bases, with 12 bases spanning the gap. The CDR3 loop spans 17 amino acids. Germline loops: CDR1 LNHDA, CDR2 SQIVND (reference sequence). The DNA for the CDR3 is TGTGCCAGTAGTATAGATCCCCGGGAGAGCTCCTACAATGAGCAGTTCTTC. It codes for CASSIDPRESSYNEQFF. Supplemented by reference TRBV19 and TRBJ2-1, the full variable domain reads DGGITQSPKYLFRKEGQNVTLSCEQNLNHDAMYWYRQDPGQGLRLIYYSQIVNDFQKGDIAEGYSVSREKKESFPLTVTSAQKNPTAFYLCASSIDPRESSYNEQFFGPGTRLTVL.